This T cell receptor (beta chain) is drawn from a study of response to subunit inactivated influenza vaccine. There are 14 residues in the CDR3. CDR1 and CDR2 from the germline V gene are DFQATT and SNEGSKA (reference sequence). V lost 2 bases to trimming and J lost 8 bases; unmatched junction nucleotides: 7. TCRdb re-analysed the RT-PCR reads in MiXCR, keeping a single row per CDR3 protein. The table records just under 550,000 distinct CDR3 sequences, roughly 25% of them present only once. These data were also filed under a second study, of T cells expressing NK-cell markers. That paper notes: Scientists made TCR beta cDNA using 5'RACE template switching with UMIs.

The source is a man in his fifties or sixties who received an inactivated influenza vaccine. J is TRBJ1-2 and V is TRBV20-1; TRBD1 matches 11 bases. Sample: CD4+ T cells sorted from PBMCs, taken less than 13 days after vaccination. CDR3 coding DNA: TGCAGTGCTAGAACGGGACAGGGGGATGGCGGCTACACCTTC. As protein: CSARTGQGDGGYTF.